This T cell receptor (beta chain) was obtained from a study of Ad26.COV2.S vaccination and SARS-CoV-2 variants. Germline CDR1 and CDR2: MNHNS and SASEGT. The CDR3 covers 13 residues. V lost 0 bases and J 10 bases, leaving 10 bases between the germline ends. Treatment defined: about 20 received Ad26.COV2.S at low or high dose, single or two shots; roughly five received placebo; per-sample allocation not given. At day 63 after the first vaccine or placebo injection, samples were drawn. Data came from immunoSEQ multiplex PCR; TCRdb stores just in-frame clones and leaves some out. Counted here are approximately 460,000 clones, about 88% occurring once; the ten biggest clones make up 1.7%.

The specimen was peripheral blood, collected in a trial of Ad26.COV2.S vaccine versus placebo. This receptor was identified in a person between 18 and 65 years old who received the Ad26.COV2.S COVID-19 vaccine or a placebo. This chain links TRBV6-1 with TRBJ2-1; D unresolved. For the CDR3, the DNA is TGTGCCAGCAGTGAAGCAAGGGTTGGAGAGCAGTTCTTC. This encodes CASSEARVGEQFF.